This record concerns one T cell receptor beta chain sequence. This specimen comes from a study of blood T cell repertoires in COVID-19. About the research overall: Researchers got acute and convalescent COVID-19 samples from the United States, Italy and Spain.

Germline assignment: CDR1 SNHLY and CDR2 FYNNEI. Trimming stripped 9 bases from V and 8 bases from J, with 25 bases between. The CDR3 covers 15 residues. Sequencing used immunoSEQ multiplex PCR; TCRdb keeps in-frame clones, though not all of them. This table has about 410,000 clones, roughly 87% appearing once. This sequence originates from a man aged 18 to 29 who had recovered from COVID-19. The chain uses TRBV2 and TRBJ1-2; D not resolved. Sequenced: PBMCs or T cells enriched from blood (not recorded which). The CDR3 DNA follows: TGTGCCAGAGAAGGTGAGGACTCAACATACCGAGGCTACACCTTC. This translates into CAREGEDSTYRGYTF.